These T cell receptor beta chains were read from a single sample in a study of blood T cell repertoires in COVID-19. Sequencing used immunoSEQ multiplex PCR; TCRdb keeps in-frame clones, though not all of them. The sample shows approximately 84,000 clones, more than 65% of them seen only once. The sample consisted of peripheral blood. The receptor set was obtained from a human donor in a cohort sampled during active COVID-19. Both conserved end residues are part of each CDR3. Fields, in order: J gene, clone size, V gene, D gene, CDR3 length, CDR3 protein, CDR3 DNA. A D gene is named only where the DNA matches it firmly. Part of the rows lack a size; the others show once, few, many or a class for expanded clones.

j_call: TRBJ1-2; clone_size: NA; v_call: TRBV18; d_call: NA; cdr3_length: 12; cdr3_aa: CASSPKTDGYTF; cdr3_nt: TGTGCCAGCTCACCAAAGACAGATGGCTACACCTTC
j_call: TRBJ2-2; clone_size: once; v_call: TRBV10-3; d_call: NA; cdr3_length: 21; cdr3_aa: CAISGSTRQGPGLLGTGELFF; cdr3_nt: TGTGCCATCAGTGGAAGTACCCGACAGGGTCCGGGACTCTTGGGGACCGGGGAGCTGTTTTTT
j_call: TRBJ1-1; clone_size: NA; v_call: TRBV6-6; d_call: NA; cdr3_length: 12; cdr3_aa: CASSQSGTEAFF; cdr3_nt: TGTGCCAGCAGTCAGTCAGGTACTGAAGCTTTCTTT
j_call: TRBJ2-7; clone_size: NA; v_call: TRBV12-3/TRBV12-4; d_call: NA; cdr3_length: 12; cdr3_aa: CASSRGIYEQYF; cdr3_nt: TGTGCCAGCAGCCGCGGGATCTACGAGCAGTACTTC
j_call: TRBJ1-1; clone_size: NA; v_call: TRBV19; d_call: NA; cdr3_length: 17; cdr3_aa: CASSDYGRLGLDTEAFF; cdr3_nt: TGTGCCAGTAGTGACTATGGGAGGTTAGGACTCGACACTGAAGCTTTCTTT
j_call: TRBJ1-3; clone_size: NA; v_call: TRBV2; d_call: NA; cdr3_length: 15; cdr3_aa: CASSYQGLSGNTIYF; cdr3_nt: TGTGCCAGCAGTTATCAGGGACTCTCTGGAAACACCATATATTTT
j_call: TRBJ2-1; clone_size: NA; v_call: TRBV28; d_call: NA; cdr3_length: 11; cdr3_aa: CASSSGLTELF; cdr3_nt: TGTGCCAGCAGTTCAGGACTGACCGAGCTCTTC
j_call: TRBJ2-2; clone_size: NA; v_call: TRBV6-5; d_call: TRBD2; cdr3_length: 15; cdr3_aa: CASSLRGAGTGELFF; cdr3_nt: TGTGCCAGCAGTTTGCGGGGGGCGGGCACCGGGGAGCTGTTTTTT
j_call: TRBJ1-2; clone_size: NA; v_call: TRBV6-6; d_call: NA; cdr3_length: 15; cdr3_aa: CASSRGGGSNYGYTF; cdr3_nt: TGTGCCAGCAGTAGGGGGGGAGGTTCTAACTATGGCTACACCTTC
j_call: TRBJ2-7; clone_size: NA; v_call: TRBV2; d_call: NA; cdr3_length: 13; cdr3_aa: CASKGGALGEQYF; cdr3_nt: TGTGCCAGCAAGGGGGGGGCCTTGGGCGAGCAGTACTTC
j_call: TRBJ2-2; clone_size: NA; v_call: TRBV2; d_call: NA; cdr3_length: 13; cdr3_aa: CASSRDNLRELFF; cdr3_nt: TGTGCCAGCAGCCGGGACAACCTCCGGGAGCTGTTTTTT
j_call: TRBJ1-5; clone_size: once; v_call: TRBV2; d_call: NA; cdr3_length: 17; cdr3_aa: CASSERGTGLANQPQHF; cdr3_nt: TGTGCCAGCAGTGAAAGGGGTACAGGGCTGGCAAATCAGCCCCAGCATTTT
j_call: TRBJ2-3; clone_size: NA; v_call: TRBV19; d_call: NA; cdr3_length: 14; cdr3_aa: CASSIGGSTDTQYF; cdr3_nt: TGTGCCAGTAGTATAGGAGGCAGCACAGATACGCAGTATTTT
j_call: TRBJ1-5; clone_size: few; v_call: TRBV18; d_call: NA; cdr3_length: 14; cdr3_aa: CASSPSAGLQPQHF; cdr3_nt: TGTGCCAGCTCACCAAGCGCGGGGCTTCAGCCCCAGCATTTT
j_call: TRBJ1-1; clone_size: NA; v_call: TRBV6-5; d_call: NA; cdr3_length: 15; cdr3_aa: CASSLRSTGNTEAFF; cdr3_nt: TGTGCCAGCAGCCTCCGATCGACAGGGAACACTGAAGCTTTCTTT
j_call: TRBJ1-2; clone_size: once; v_call: TRBV3-1/TRBV3-2; d_call: NA; cdr3_length: 13; cdr3_aa: CASSHSGLRGYTF; cdr3_nt: TGTGCCAGCAGCCACTCAGGGTTGAGGGGCTACACCTTC
j_call: TRBJ1-2; clone_size: once; v_call: TRBV28; d_call: TRBD1; cdr3_length: 15; cdr3_aa: CASNTMTGRAYGYTF; cdr3_nt: TGTGCCAGCAACACCATGACAGGGAGAGCCTATGGCTACACCTTC
j_call: TRBJ2-1; clone_size: NA; v_call: TRBV20-1; d_call: TRBD1; cdr3_length: 11; cdr3_aa: CSAGTVGEQFF; cdr3_nt: TGCAGTGCTGGGACAGTCGGGGAGCAGTTCTTC
j_call: TRBJ1-2; clone_size: NA; v_call: TRBV11-2; d_call: NA; cdr3_length: 14; cdr3_aa: CASSLDLQVQGYTF; cdr3_nt: TGTGCCAGCAGCTTAGATTTACAGGTCCAAGGCTACACCTTC
j_call: TRBJ2-7; clone_size: NA; v_call: TRBV6-5; d_call: NA; cdr3_length: 15; cdr3_aa: CASSPLSQGSYEQYF; cdr3_nt: TGTGCCAGCAGTCCTCTTTCCCAGGGGTCCTACGAGCAGTACTTC
j_call: TRBJ1-1; clone_size: once; v_call: TRBV6-6; d_call: TRBD1; cdr3_length: 22; cdr3_aa: CASRRRDPGQGPRSGPNTEAFF; cdr3_nt: TGTGCCAGCAGACGAAGAGATCCGGGACAGGGCCCCCGATCGGGCCCGAACACTGAAGCTTTCTTT
j_call: TRBJ2-1; clone_size: NA; v_call: TRBV28; d_call: NA; cdr3_length: 14; cdr3_aa: CASLRWSSYNEQFF; cdr3_nt: TGTGCCAGTCTCCGCTGGAGCTCCTACAATGAGCAGTTCTTC
j_call: TRBJ2-1; clone_size: NA; v_call: TRBV10-3; d_call: TRBD2; cdr3_length: 14; cdr3_aa: CAISVGRASDEQFF; cdr3_nt: TGTGCCATCAGTGTAGGGAGGGCGAGCGATGAGCAGTTCTTC
j_call: TRBJ1-1; clone_size: NA; v_call: TRBV4-1; d_call: NA; cdr3_length: 16; cdr3_aa: CASSQPLEGRGTEAFF; cdr3_nt: TGCGCCAGCAGCCAACCCCTTGAGGGGCGGGGGACTGAAGCTTTCTTT
j_call: TRBJ2-1; clone_size: NA; v_call: TRBV12-5; d_call: NA; cdr3_length: 12; cdr3_aa: CASGLGTREQFF; cdr3_nt: TGTGCTAGTGGTTTGGGAACTAGAGAGCAGTTCTTC
j_call: TRBJ2-7; clone_size: NA; v_call: TRBV2; d_call: TRBD2; cdr3_length: 13; cdr3_aa: CATTGGVSYEQYF; cdr3_nt: TGTGCCACTACGGGGGGAGTCTCCTACGAGCAGTACTTC
j_call: TRBJ2-4; clone_size: NA; v_call: TRBV25-1; d_call: TRBD1; cdr3_length: 14; cdr3_aa: CAIRTGSQRGIQYF; cdr3_nt: TGTGCCATACGGACAGGGTCGCAGAGGGGCATTCAGTACTTC
j_call: TRBJ1-1; clone_size: NA; v_call: TRBV28; d_call: TRBD1; cdr3_length: 12; cdr3_aa: CVSLGQGWRTFF; cdr3_nt: TGTGTCAGCTTGGGACAGGGGTGGAGAACTTTCTTT
j_call: TRBJ2-7; clone_size: NA; v_call: TRBV3-1/TRBV3-2; d_call: TRBD2; cdr3_length: 14; cdr3_aa: CASSQRGAGREQYF; cdr3_nt: TGTGCCAGCAGCCAGCGGGGGGCCGGGCGGGAGCAGTACTTC